Each of the 26 T cell receptor beta chains below was sequenced from the same sample in a study of blood T cell repertoires in COVID-19. Data came from immunoSEQ multiplex PCR; TCRdb stores just in-frame clones and leaves some out. The sample has roughly 400,000 clones, nearly 90% seen once. The sample consisted of PBMCs or T cells enriched from blood (not recorded which). The receptor source for this set is a middle-aged woman with acute COVID-19.

The chain is built from TRBV19 and TRBJ1-2; tentatively, D is TRBD1 (6 bases). CDR1 LNHDA and CDR2 SQIVND come from the germline V gene (reference sequence). Trimming shortened V by 2 bases and J by 8 bases, and 9 bases separated the two germline ends. This CDR3 has 12 amino acids. DNA for the CDR3: TGTGCCAGTAGTATATTGGGGACAGGCTACACCTTC. It translates to CASSILGTGYTF.

The chain couples TRBV12-3 or TRBV12-4 to TRBJ2-2; 7 bases are shared with TRBD1. V shed 7 bases, J shed 5 bases, and the junction held 4 bases outside the gene matches. This CDR3 has 13 amino acids. The CDR3 spells CASNRGGTGELFF. The DNA for the CDR3 is TGTGCCAGCAACAGGGGTGGGACCGGGGAGCTGTTTTTT.

The chain employs TRBV30 and TRBJ1-5, with D perhaps TRBD1 (5 bases). The CDR3 has 14 amino acids. The germline V gene encodes CDR1 GTSNPN and CDR2 SVGIG (reference sequence). V was clipped by 3 bases and J by 2 bases, with 11 bases between them. This chain's CDR3 is CAWSHGGGNQPQHF. CDR3 DNA: TGTGCCTGGAGCCACGGGGGAGGCAATCAGCCCCAGCATTTT. The whole variable domain, remainder taken from reference TRBV30 and TRBJ1-5, is SQTIHQWPATLVQPVGSPLSLECTVEGTSNPNLYWYRQAAGRGLQLLFYSVGIGQISSEVPQNLSASRPQDRQFILSSKKLLLSDSGFYLCAWSHGGGNQPQHFGDGTRLSIL.

The chain employs TRBV4-1 and TRBJ1-5; TRBD1 aligns across 7 bases. Germline CDR1 is MGHRA and CDR2 is YSYEKL. Losses at the gene ends were 4 bases for V and 10 bases for J; bases not matched to a gene: 10. The CDR3 length is 14 residues. CDR3: CASSPYLDRDPQHF. The DNA of the CDR3 is TGCGCCAGCAGCCCATACCTTGACAGGGACCCCCAGCATTTT.

The gene calls are TRBV7-9 and TRBJ2-1; 8 nucleotides agree with TRBD1. The ends lost 5 bases at V and 8 bases at J; junction bases unmatched: 14. CDR1 and CDR2 from the germline V gene are SEHNR and FQNEAQ (reference sequence). The length of the CDR3 is 16 residues. The CDR3: CASSPLRDRPGHEQFF. The CDR3 region has the DNA TGTGCCAGCAGCCCCCTCCGGGACAGGCCGGGACATGAGCAGTTCTTC.

The chain combines TRBV27 with TRBJ1-1; TRBD1 might be the D (5 bases). The CDR3 loop spans 13 amino acids. Germline CDR1 is MNHEY and CDR2 is SMNVEV (reference sequence). The V end lost 8 bases, the J end lost 1 base, and 11 bases lay between the germline ends. As DNA, the CDR3 is TGTGCCAGCCGCTCAGGGCCGAACACTGAAGCTTTCTTT. Protein sequence: CASRSGPNTEAFF.

This chain connects TRBV4-1 to TRBJ2-6; D unresolved. V lost 1 base to trimming and J lost 2 bases, with 3 bases between them. This CDR3 is 14 amino acids long. Germline V gene sequence: CDR1 MGHRA, CDR2 YSYEKL. In DNA, the CDR3 is TGCGCCAGCAGCCAAGTAACTGGGGCCAACGTCCTGACTTTC. Translation gives CASSQVTGANVLTF.

The J gene is TRBJ2-3, the V gene TRBV18; 10 bases agree with TRBD2. Trimming took 2 bases from V and 1 from J; bases not matched to a gene: 6. Germline V gene lookup returns CDR1 KGHSH and CDR2 LQKENI. The CDR3 is made up of 17 amino acids. CDR3 sequence: CASSPWVAGGRTDTQYF. In DNA form, the CDR3 reads TGTGCCAGCTCACCATGGGTAGCGGGGGGACGCACAGATACGCAGTATTTT.

As for this clone: Other DNA sequences in the same sample also yield this CDR3. The gene calls are TRBV2 and TRBJ1-1, with 7 nucleotides matching TRBD1. Trimming removed 2 bases from V and 0 bases from J; junction bases left unmatched: 0. This CDR3 is 14 amino acids long. Germline CDR1 reads SNHLY; CDR2 reads FYNNEI. The CDR3 protein is CASSETGVNTEAFF. CDR3 sequence (DNA): TGTGCCAGCAGTGAAACAGGGGTGAACACTGAAGCTTTCTTT.

The chain joins TRBV7-9 to TRBJ2-7; D might be TRBD2 (5 bases). The CDR3 has 17 residues. Germline lookup yields CDR1 SEHNR and CDR2 FQNEAQ (reference sequence). Trimming cost V 1 base and J 6 bases, with 22 bases left between them. CDR3 sequence (DNA): TGTGCCAGCAGCTTAGGAGACGGGTCCCCAGTGGGAGCCGAGCAGTACTTC. This gives the protein CASSLGDGSPVGAEQYF.

The chain employs TRBV30 and TRBJ1-6, with 7 bases identical to TRBD1. The CDR3 totals 16 residues. After removal of 1 base from V and 5 bases from J, the junction contained 8 bases not matched to a gene. Germline V gene data show CDR1 as GTSNPN and CDR2 as SVGIG (reference sequence). The CDR3 sequence is CAWSDWGQMNNSPLHF. In nucleotides, the CDR3 is TGTGCCTGGAGTGATTGGGGACAGATGAATAATTCACCCCTCCACTTT.

The chain's CDR3 is CANRLAGESTDTQYF. The CDR3 region has the DNA TGTGCCAATCGACTAGCGGGGGAGAGCACAGATACGCAGTATTTT. The chain has TRBV7-9 and TRBJ2-3; 12 nucleotides line up with TRBD2. With 10 bases clipped from V and 0 bases from J, the junction kept 5 bases outside the gene matches. Germline CDR1 SEHNR, CDR2 FQNEAQ (reference sequence). This CDR3 is 15 amino acids long.

The chain combines TRBV2 with TRBJ1-5, with 7 nucleotides matching TRBD1. Germline V gene lookup returns CDR1 SNHLY and CDR2 FYNNEI. The CDR3 loop spans 16 amino acids. After removal of 4 bases from V and 4 bases from J, the junction contained 10 bases not matched to a gene. Here the CDR3 DNA reads TGTGCCAGCAGTGTTTTGGGGACAGCAACTAATCAGCCCCAGCATTTT. This sequence encodes CASSVLGTATNQPQHF.

The V gene is TRBV12-5, the J gene TRBJ2-3, with 10 nucleotides matching TRBD2. V shed 2 bases and J 0 bases; nucleotides not matched to a gene: 17. CDR1 is LGHNT and CDR2 is FRNRAP in the germline V gene. The CDR3 consists of 21 residues. In DNA, the CDR3 is TGTGCTAGTGGTTTGAAGGCCGGGGTACTAGCGGGGCGATCTAGCACAGATACGCAGTATTTT. This gives the protein CASGLKAGVLAGRSSTDTQYF.

This chain connects TRBV11-2 to TRBJ2-3, with TRBD2 matching 10 bases. Germline values: CDR1 SGHAT, CDR2 FQNNGV. This CDR3 contains 14 residues. J lost 4 bases, V lost 8 bases, and 6 bases had no gene match. CDR3 protein: CASSSGGASDTQYF. DNA for the CDR3: TGTGCCAGCTCCAGCGGGGGGGCTTCAGATACGCAGTATTTT.

This clone has more than one count but fewer than ten. Other nucleotide sequences from this sample produce the same CDR3. This rearrangement joins TRBV5-1 to TRBJ1-1; the D gene is possibly TRBD1 (5 bases). The V gene lost 0 bases and the J gene lost 8 bases, with 5 bases spanning the gap. CDR1 and CDR2 (germline): SGHRS, YFSETQ. There are 11 residues in the CDR3. The CDR3 DNA reads as TGCGCCAGCAGCTTGGGACAGGAAGCTTTCTTT. It codes for CASSLGQEAFF.

As DNA, the CDR3 is TGTGCCACCCTCCTTCGAACAGGGGAATGGGAAAAACTGTTTTTT. Translated, it gives CATLLRTGEWEKLFF. The chain recombines TRBV24-1 with TRBJ1-4, with 7 bases that match TRBD1. Germline-derived CDR1 and CDR2 are KGHDR and SFDVKD. V shed 9 bases and J 8 bases; nucleotides not matched to a gene: 14. The CDR3 consists of 15 residues.

This rearrangement joins TRBV11-2 to TRBJ1-5, with TRBD1 identical over 9 bases. J was trimmed by 4 bases and V by 2 bases; bases with no gene match: 6. The germline V gene encodes CDR1 SGHAT and CDR2 FQNNGV. The CDR3 is made up of 16 amino acids. This CDR3 is CASSLSSQGANQPQHF. DNA for the CDR3: TGTGCCAGCAGCTTATCCTCACAGGGGGCGAATCAGCCCCAGCATTTT.

The genes are TRBV7-8 and TRBJ1-5; the D is unclear. This CDR3 comprises 15 residues. Per germline, CDR1 SGHVS and CDR2 FQNEAQ. Trimming took 1 base from V and 2 from J, leaving 9 bases between them. CDR3 protein: CASSLGQFRNQPQHF. The CDR3 DNA sequence: TGTGCCAGCAGCTTAGGGCAGTTTCGCAATCAGCCCCAGCATTTT.

This clone was counted between two and nine times. This rearrangement joins TRBV4-2 to TRBJ2-1; D is perhaps TRBD1 (6 bases). Looked up from germline, CDR1 is LGHNA and CDR2 is YNFKEQ. The CDR3 covers 15 residues. The V gene lost 4 bases and the J gene lost 0 bases, with 10 bases spanning the gap. The CDR3 nucleotides read TGTGCCAGCAGCCCAGGACAGAGCTCCTACAATGAGCAGTTCTTC. Protein sequence: CASSPGQSSYNEQFF.

The V call is TRBV4-1, the J call TRBJ2-1; D remains unclear. V lost 0 bases to trimming and J lost 3 bases, with 9 bases between them. The CDR3 is 15 residues long. Germline V gene data show CDR1 as MGHRA and CDR2 as YSYEKL. The CDR3 protein is CASSQEVLSYNEQFF. The CDR3 nucleotides read TGCGCCAGCAGCCAAGAAGTTCTTAGCTACAATGAGCAGTTCTTC.

The chain recombines TRBV18 with TRBJ1-4, with D possibly matching TRBD1 (5 bases). From germline, CDR1 is KGHSH and CDR2 LQKENI. V was shortened by 3 bases and J by 5 bases, with 13 bases between the two germline ends. The CDR3 contains 15 residues. This CDR3 is CASSPDGGTNEKLFF. CDR3 bases: TGTGCCAGCTCACCCGACGGGGGGACGAATGAAAAACTGTTTTTT.

This chain links TRBV12-3 or TRBV12-4 with TRBJ1-5; D remains ambiguous. Trimming took 6 bases from V and 1 from J, leaving 7 bases between them. This CDR3 spans 13 amino acids. CDR3 sequence: CASSPQSNQPQHF. CDR3 nucleotide sequence: TGTGCCAGCAGCCCCCAAAGCAATCAGCCCCAGCATTTT.

This clone was counted a few times. This chain joins TRBV5-1 and TRBJ2-7, with 8 bases identical to TRBD1. Germline V gene lookup returns CDR1 SGHRS and CDR2 YFSETQ. Trimming removed 5 bases from V and 5 bases from J; junction bases left unmatched: 6. The CDR3 sequence is 13 residues long. The CDR3 DNA reads as TGCGCCAGCAGATGGACAGGGACCCACGAGCAGTACTTC. Encoded protein: CASRWTGTHEQYF. Full variable domain (outside the CDR3, taken from reference TRBV5-1 and TRBJ2-7): KAGVTQTPRYLIKTRGQQVTLSCSPISGHRSVSWYQQTPGQGLQFLFEYFSETQRNKGNFPGRFSGRQFSNSRSEMNVSTLELGDSALYLCASRWTGTHEQYFGPGTRLTVT.

The chain links TRBV11-3 to TRBJ2-3, with D unresolved. The CDR3 has 13 residues. V was shortened by 4 bases and J by 0 bases, with 5 bases between the two germline ends. The germline gives CDR1 SGHNT, CDR2 YENEEA. CDR3 nucleotide sequence: TGTGCCAGCAGCTCCACTAGCACAGATACGCAGTATTTT. Translation: CASSSTSTDTQYF. Drawing the rest from reference TRBV11-3 and TRBJ2-3, the complete variable domain is EAGVVQSPRYKIIEKKQPVAFWCNPISGHNTLYWYLQNLGQGPELLIRYENEEAVDDSQLPKDRFSAERLKGVDSTLKIQPAELGDSAVYLCASSSTSTDTQYFGPGTRLTVL.

The chain has TRBV18 and TRBJ1-6, with D maybe TRBD1 (5 bases). Trimming stripped 2 bases from V and 5 bases from J, with 10 bases between. Germline V gene sequence: CDR1 KGHSH, CDR2 LQKENI. CDR3 length equals 15 residues. The CDR3 DNA is TGTGCCAGCTCACCATCTCGGGGGGATAATTCACCCCTCCACTTT. This gives the protein CASSPSRGDNSPLHF.